This TCR beta chain emerged from a study of blood T cell repertoires in COVID-19. Across the study: Sites across the United States, Italy and Spain contributed samples from acute and convalescent COVID-19. Sources were T cells, B-cell-depleted T cells, or PBMCs; the material itself was cDNA or gDNA.

Germline V gene sequence: CDR1 SGHRS, CDR2 YFSETQ. With V trimmed by 3 bases and J by 5 bases, 6 bases remained unmatched. The CDR3 spans 14 residues. In the original processing: How many nucleated cells were present was estimated from reference gene primer amplification. The table came from immunoSEQ multiplex PCR; TCRdb's copy has only in-frame clones and leaves some out. The V and J calls and clone size were taken over from that table, and D and trimming were inferred from the DNA. The sample holds just under 80,000 clones; 80% to 85% are singletons and the top ten take approximately 39%. This clone was counted only a few times.

This TCR came from a woman aged 70 to 79 with acute or convalescent COVID-19. The rearrangement joins TRBV5-1 to TRBJ2-7; 9 bases fit TRBD1. The specimen was peripheral blood. The CDR3 DNA reads as TGCGCCAGCAGCTCCGGGACAGGGCGCGACGAGCAGTACTTC. Amino acid sequence: CASSSGTGRDEQYF.